The next 9 T cell receptor beta chains were all read from a single sample in a study of T cell responses to AZD1222 COVID-19 vaccine. Here immunoSEQ multiplex PCR was the method, and the copy in TCRdb shows in-frame clones only, minus some. The sample yields 100,000 to 150,000 clones, about nine tenths seen once. The sequencing here drew on peripheral blood, taken on day 0 of AZD1222 vaccination. The receptors were sampled from an adult in good health.

The J gene is TRBJ2-7, the V gene TRBV5-1; 9 bases map to TRBD1. Germline values: CDR1 SGHRS, CDR2 YFSETQ. The length of the CDR3 is 12 residues. V lost 7 bases and J lost 5; bases outside the gene matches: 4. CDR3 DNA: TGCGCCAGCCGGGACAGGGAAGACGAGCAGTACTTC. This translates into CASRDREDEQYF.

Only one count was recorded for this clone. The V call is TRBV6-2 or TRBV6-3, the J call TRBJ1-2; the D gene is possibly TRBD1 (5 bases). Trimming pared 5 bases from V and 2 bases from J, leaving 15 bases between. Germline assignment: CDR1 MNHEY and CDR2 SVGEGT. The CDR3 totals 15 residues. CDR3 coding DNA: TGTGCCAGCAGTCACCGACAGCCGAGGAACTATGGCTACACCTTC. Translation: CASSHRQPRNYGYTF.

The chain combines TRBV4-2 with TRBJ1-5; D not resolved. The CDR3 contains 14 residues. Per germline, CDR1 LGHNA and CDR2 YNFKEQ. Deletions cut 1 base from V and 3 bases from J, with 7 bases between. CDR3 residues: CASSQGLDNQPQHF. CDR3 in DNA: TGTGCCAGCAGCCAAGGTCTTGACAATCAGCCCCAGCATTTT.

The chain carries TRBV7-2 and TRBJ2-7; D unclear. The V and J ends lost 4 bases and 9 bases respectively, with 16 bases between them. This CDR3 contains 13 residues. Per the germline V gene, CDR1 is SGHTA and CDR2 is FQGNSA. This CDR3 reads CASSSGQDRVQYF. The CDR3 DNA reads TGTGCCAGCAGCTCGGGCCAAGATAGGGTGCAGTACTTC.

This clone has a single count. The chain recombines TRBV5-1 with TRBJ1-2; TRBD1 matches 8 bases. J was trimmed by 7 bases and V by 0 bases; bases with no gene match: 5. Germline CDR1 reads SGHRS; CDR2 reads YFSETQ. The CDR3 covers 14 residues. The CDR3 protein is CASSLDQGARGYTF. The CDR3 coding sequence is TGCGCCAGCAGCTTGGATCAGGGGGCACGTGGCTACACCTTC.

This rearrangement joins TRBV6-2 or TRBV6-3 to TRBJ2-5, with a tentative D call TRBD1 (5 bases). Germline-derived CDR1 and CDR2 are MNHEY and SVGEGT. Trimming cost V 0 bases and J 4 bases, with 12 bases left between them. This CDR3 contains 15 residues. CDR3 bases: TGTGCCAGCAGTTACTCGACCCCCGACAGAGAGACCCAGTACTTC. Its protein is CASSYSTPDRETQYF.

The chain combines TRBV11-3 with TRBJ2-2; D possibly uses TRBD1 or TRBD2 (5 bases each). The germline V and J ends were trimmed by 1 base and 5 bases, with 11 bases remaining between them. Germline CDR1 SGHNT, CDR2 YENEEA. The CDR3 length is 15 residues. This CDR3 is CASSLGGMGTGELFF. For the CDR3, the DNA is TGTGCCAGCAGCTTAGGGGGGATGGGGACCGGGGAGCTGTTTTTT.

This sequence joins TRBV28 and TRBJ1-2; D is perhaps TRBD1 (5 bases). Trimming shortened V by 5 bases and J by 4 bases, and 14 bases separated the two germline ends. This CDR3 spans 14 amino acids. Germline CDR1 and CDR2: MDHEN and SYDVKM. The chain's CDR3 is CASSSGAIGYGYTF. The CDR3 nucleotides read TGTGCCAGCAGTAGTGGGGCTATCGGCTATGGCTACACCTTC.

The chain links TRBV7-9 to TRBJ2-5; 12 nucleotides align to TRBD2. Trimming at V came to 1 base and at J to 5 bases, leaving 8 bases not matched to a gene. The CDR3 runs 17 residues. The germline V gene encodes CDR1 SEHNR and CDR2 FQNEAQ (reference sequence). CDR3 DNA: TGTGCCAGCAGCTTAGATGCTAGCGGGGGGGCCCTGGAGACCCAGTACTTC. Its translation: CASSLDASGGALETQYF.